The clone carrying this T cell receptor beta chain showed up just a few times. The CDR3 loop spans 15 amino acids. The V end lost 3 bases, the J end lost 5 bases, and 17 bases lay between the germline ends. Germline V gene sequence: CDR1 KGHSH, CDR2 LQKENI. PCR used 60 Vbeta primers and 13 Jbeta primers. Here immunoSEQ multiplex PCR was the method, and the copy in TCRdb shows in-frame clones only, minus some. The table shows fewer than 50,000 clones, with 66% occurring only once. The data derive from a study of cytomegalovirus exposure and HLA in healthy donors. The receptor's source is a middle-aged man in good health and CMV-seropositive. Material for sequencing was PBMCs. J is TRBJ2-7 and V is TRBV18; TRBD1 might be the D (6 bases). The CDR3 protein is CASSPRDIGIHEQYF. As DNA, the CDR3 is TGTGCCAGCTCACCCCGGGACATCGGAATCCACGAGCAGTACTTC.